This TCR beta chain was documented in a study of cytomegalovirus exposure and HLA in healthy donors. Study-level background: According to later analysis, the same platform produced the 120 or so validation and under 700 first-cohort repertoires.

Whole-study results and caveats: A subsequent analysis found that TCR clusters from the first cohort also tended to co-occur in the 120 or so validation repertoires, with 90% to 95% of cluster scores above 0.

This table comes from immunoSEQ multiplex PCR, and its TCRdb copy is limited to in-frame clones, with some not included. The table includes roughly 60,000 clones, 85% to 95% detected once. The germline V and J ends were trimmed by 0 bases and 4 bases, with 15 bases remaining between them. CDR1 and CDR2 from the germline V gene are MGHRA and YSYEKL. This CDR3 has 16 residues. Worth noting for this clone: Its antigen is as yet unknown.

Material: PBMCs. This clonotype was sampled from a man aged 18 to 29 in good health and CMV-seronegative. V and J are TRBV4-1 and TRBJ1-2, with D perhaps matching TRBD1 (5 bases). This chain's CDR3 is CASSQEGRDLIYGYTF. DNA for the CDR3: TGCGCCAGCAGCCAAGAAGGCAGGGATCTGATCTATGGCTACACCTTC.